These 19 T cell receptor beta chains were all obtained from the same sample, sequenced in a study of cytomegalovirus exposure and HLA in healthy donors (dated by TCRdb to 2016 to 2017). Library generation was performed with the immunoSEQ multiplex PCR assay. For the multiplex PCR, a mixture combining 60 forward primers for TCR Vbeta segments and 13 reverse primers for TCR Jbeta segments was used. TCRdb took over this immuneACCESS table, retaining in-frame rearrangements with V and J assigned. Such tables are incomplete; in checked studies, under half of the missing clones stem from an unresolved V gene, and the remainder is unexplained. This sample's table lists 180,000 or so clones. Almost 0.75% of the sample lies in the top ten. The sample was PBMCs. The receptors stem from a boy between 5 and 17 years old in good health and CMV-seronegative.

The rearrangement uses TRBV27 and TRBJ1-2; D possibly corresponds to TRBD1 (5 bases). Trimming cost V 0 bases and J 0 bases, with 5 bases left between them. The CDR3 sequence is 14 residues long. Looked up from germline, CDR1 is MNHEY and CDR2 is SMNVEV (reference sequence). The CDR3 is CASSLSGPNYGYTF. The DNA for the CDR3 is TGTGCCAGCAGTTTATCGGGGCCTAACTATGGCTACACCTTC.

V usage is TRBV5-6 and J usage is TRBJ1-1, with D uncertain. This CDR3 region has 11 residues. V lost 4 bases to trimming and J lost 5 bases, with 6 bases between them. Germline V lookup: CDR1 SGHDT, CDR2 YYEEEE. The CDR3 reads CASSVRTEAFF. The CDR3 DNA follows: TGTGCCAGCAGCGTGCGTACTGAAGCTTTCTTT.

The chain recombines TRBV6-5 with TRBJ1-2; TRBD1 matches at 7 bases. The germline gives CDR1 MNHEY, CDR2 SVGAGI. Trimming removed 5 bases from V and 5 bases from J; junction bases left unmatched: 8. The CDR3 is 14 residues long. The CDR3 sequence: CASSPAGQAYGYTF. In DNA form, the CDR3 reads TGTGCCAGCAGTCCCGCCGGACAGGCTTATGGCTACACCTTC.

The chain employs TRBV4-1 and TRBJ2-1, with 8 bases aligning to TRBD1. This CDR3 spans 16 amino acids. V was pared by 1 base and J by 4 bases, with 6 bases of the junction left unmatched. CDR1 MGHRA and CDR2 YSYEKL come from the germline V gene. DNA for the CDR3: TGCGCCAGCAGCCAAGTACAGGGGGGCGGGTACAATGAGCAGTTCTTC. Translating gives CASSQVQGGGYNEQFF.

This rearrangement joins TRBV7-3 to TRBJ1-6; D remains ambiguous. This CDR3 spans 14 amino acids. The germline V and J ends were trimmed by 2 bases and 10 bases, with 12 bases remaining between them. CDR1 is SGHTA and CDR2 is FQGTGA in the germline V gene. The CDR3: CASSLGQSKSPLHF. In DNA form, the CDR3 reads TGTGCCAGCAGCTTAGGGCAGTCTAAGTCACCCCTCCACTTT.

The gene calls are TRBV7-8 and TRBJ1-1; tentatively, D is TRBD1 (5 bases). Germline CDR1 reads SGHVS; CDR2 reads FQNEAQ. V was cut by 3 bases and J by 3 bases, with 17 bases left in between. This CDR3 contains 16 residues. This chain's CDR3 is CASSFRRFGGDTEAFF. The CDR3 nucleotides read TGTGCCAGCAGCTTCCGGAGGTTCGGGGGGGACACTGAAGCTTTCTTT.

The chain joins TRBV4-2 to TRBJ2-3; D gene unclear. V shed 1 base and J shed 9 bases, with 11 bases lying between them. Germline CDR1 is LGHNA and CDR2 is YNFKEQ. This CDR3 contains 13 residues. CDR3 coding DNA: TGTGCCAGCAGCCAAGGCATTGGCGGCACGCAGTATTTT. Encoded protein: CASSQGIGGTQYF.

J is TRBJ2-7 and V is TRBV5-1, with 8 bases fitting TRBD1. V was pared by 0 bases and J by 4 bases, with 6 bases of the junction left unmatched. Germline V gene data show CDR1 as SGHRS and CDR2 as YFSETQ. The CDR3 has 15 residues. CDR3 DNA: TGCGCCAGCAGCTTGGAGACAGGGGCCCTTTACGAGCAGTACTTC. Its translation is CASSLETGALYEQYF.

The chain employs TRBV7-2 and TRBJ1-2; no definite D call. This CDR3 is 18 amino acids long. Trimming stripped 1 base from V and 0 bases from J, with 18 bases between. CDR1 SGHTA and CDR2 FQGNSA come from the germline V gene. This chain's CDR3 is CASSLVPAHLVANYGYTF. The CDR3 DNA follows: TGTGCCAGCAGCTTAGTCCCCGCTCACTTGGTTGCTAACTATGGCTACACCTTC.

The chain employs TRBV19 and TRBJ1-1, with D possibly TRBD1 on 5 matching bases. Germline values: CDR1 LNHDA, CDR2 SQIVND (reference sequence). The CDR3 consists of 13 residues. V dropped 6 bases and J dropped 5 bases, with 13 bases sitting between them. For the CDR3, the DNA is TGTGCCAGTAGCTCTGTGGGGGGGACTGAAGCTTTCTTT. Its translation: CASSSVGGTEAFF.

V usage is TRBV5-4 and J usage is TRBJ2-5; no definite D call. The CDR3 contains 14 residues. Germline V gene lookup returns CDR1 SGHNT and CDR2 YYREEE (reference sequence). V shed 0 bases and J shed 4 bases, with 10 bases lying between them. The CDR3 DNA follows: TGTGCCAGCAGCTTGGCCTCTTCGGGAGAGACCCAGTACTTC. This gives the protein CASSLASSGETQYF.

This chain joins TRBV30 and TRBJ1-1; no clear D. Germline loops: CDR1 GTSNPN, CDR2 SVGIG (reference sequence). There are 14 residues in the CDR3. V was shortened by 2 bases and J by 1 base, with 11 bases between the two germline ends. CDR3 sequence reads: CAWSLQARNTEAFF. The DNA of the CDR3 is TGTGCCTGGAGTCTGCAGGCACGGAACACTGAAGCTTTCTTT.

The chain links TRBV2 to TRBJ1-1; TRBD1 matches 7 bases. The CDR3 runs 14 residues. Germline V gene sequence: CDR1 SNHLY, CDR2 FYNNEI. The ends lost 6 bases at V and 3 bases at J; junction bases unmatched: 7. CDR3 loop: CASRWQGQYTEAFF. In nucleotides, the CDR3 is TGTGCCAGCAGATGGCAGGGACAGTACACTGAAGCTTTCTTT.

This sequence joins TRBV5-1 and TRBJ2-7; TRBD1 matches 7 bases. The germline CDR1 and CDR2 sequences are SGHRS and YFSETQ. This CDR3 is 13 amino acids long. With V trimmed by 4 bases and J by 1 base, 2 bases remained unmatched. The CDR3 is CASSQTGSYEQYF. The CDR3 bases are TGCGCCAGCAGCCAGACAGGGTCCTACGAGCAGTACTTC. Looking up the rest from reference TRBV5-1 and TRBJ2-7 gives the full variable domain: KAGVTQTPRYLIKTRGQQVTLSCSPISGHRSVSWYQQTPGQGLQFLFEYFSETQRNKGNFPGRFSGRQFSNSRSEMNVSTLELGDSALYLCASSQTGSYEQYFGPGTRLTVT.

The gene calls are TRBV6-1 and TRBJ1-2; D is undetermined. The length of the CDR3 is 15 residues. Germline V gene data show CDR1 as MNHNS and CDR2 as SASEGT. V was shortened by 3 bases and J by 4 bases, with 15 bases between the two germline ends. CDR3 coding DNA: TGTGCCAGCAGTGAGAGGGAAGACACGGCCTATGGCTACACCTTC. Translating gives CASSEREDTAYGYTF.

V usage is TRBV4-3 and J usage is TRBJ1-3; tentatively, D is TRBD1 (6 bases). V lost 5 bases and J 0 bases, leaving 17 bases between the germline ends. The germline V gene encodes CDR1 LGHNA and CDR2 YSLEER. The CDR3 length is 17 residues. Here the CDR3 reads CASSARLTGSSGNTIYF. The CDR3 coding sequence is TGCGCCAGCAGCGCTCGTCTGACAGGAAGCTCTGGAAACACCATATATTTT.

The rearrangement links TRBV5-6 to TRBJ1-1; D is perhaps TRBD1 (5 bases). This CDR3 spans 15 amino acids. With 0 bases removed from V and 1 base from J, the gap between germline ends came to 10 bases. The germline V gene encodes CDR1 SGHDT and CDR2 YYEEEE. CDR3 nucleotide sequence: TGTGCCAGCAGCTTGGAGGGGCATGCGAACACTGAAGCTTTCTTT. Its protein is CASSLEGHANTEAFF. Looking up the rest from reference TRBV5-6 and TRBJ1-1 gives the full variable domain: DAGVTQSPTHLIKTRGQQVTLRCSPKSGHDTVSWYQQALGQGPQFIFQYYEEEERQRGNFPDRFSGHQFPNYSSELNVNALLLGDSALYLCASSLEGHANTEAFFGQGTRLTVV.

The chain carries TRBV11-2 and TRBJ1-1; D unclear. CDR1 and CDR2 from the germline V gene are SGHAT and FQNNGV. Trimming shortened V by 1 base and J by 4 bases, and 10 bases separated the two germline ends. The CDR3 is made up of 14 amino acids. This CDR3 reads CASSLGPLSTEAFF. CDR3 DNA sequence: TGTGCCAGCAGCTTAGGGCCCCTCAGCACTGAAGCTTTCTTT. Combining the CDR3 with reference TRBV11-2 and TRBJ1-1 gives the whole variable domain EAGVAQSPRYKIIEKRQSVAFWCNPISGHATLYWYQQILGQGPKLLIQFQNNGVVDDSQLPKDRFSAERLKGVDSTLKIQPAKLEDSAVYLCASSLGPLSTEAFFGQGTRLTVV.

The V gene is TRBV19, the J gene TRBJ2-3; 10 positions agree with TRBD2. CDR3 size: 15 residues. J lost 4 bases, V lost 3 bases, and 4 bases had no gene match. Germline loops: CDR1 LNHDA, CDR2 SQIVND (reference sequence). The CDR3 region is CASSMASGGSDTQYF. DNA of the CDR3: TGTGCCAGTAGTATGGCTAGCGGGGGCTCAGATACGCAGTATTTT.